This passage covers 30 T cell receptor beta chains from one sample sequenced in a study of cytomegalovirus exposure and HLA in healthy donors. Only in-frame clones appear in the TCRdb table, and some are missing; sequencing was by immunoSEQ multiplex PCR. This sample has about 130,000 clones; roughly 86% occur once, and the top ten carry roughly 1.4%. Sequencing was performed on PBMCs. The receptor set was obtained from a young man in good health and CMV-seronegative.

The chain uses TRBV6-5 and TRBJ2-3; 15 bases map to TRBD2. Germline assignment: CDR1 MNHEY and CDR2 SVGAGI. The CDR3 consists of 16 residues. Trimming removed 1 base from V and 8 bases from J; junction bases left unmatched: 4. CDR3 loop: CASSYWTSGRAGTQYF. CDR3 DNA: TGTGCCAGCAGTTACTGGACTAGCGGGAGGGCCGGTACGCAGTATTTT.

The rearrangement links TRBV27 to TRBJ2-1; maybe TRBD1 (6 bases). The V gene lost 5 bases and the J gene lost 8 bases, with 13 bases spanning the gap. The CDR3 spans 13 residues. The germline V gene has CDR1 MNHEY and CDR2 SMNVEV (reference sequence). The CDR3 loop reads CASSTGYNDEQFF. The CDR3 DNA follows: TGTGCCAGCAGTACAGGGTATAACGATGAGCAGTTCTTC.

The chain employs TRBV7-9 and TRBJ2-7; D may be TRBD2 (5 bases). Trimming shortened V by 1 base and J by 5 bases, and 6 bases separated the two germline ends. This CDR3 has 12 amino acids. Germline-derived CDR1 and CDR2 are SEHNR and FQNEAQ (reference sequence). The chain's CDR3 is CASSLGADEQYF. The CDR3 region has the DNA TGTGCCAGCAGCTTAGGAGCGGACGAGCAGTACTTC.

This clone was seen a few times. The chain employs TRBV11-1 and TRBJ1-1; D ambiguous. Trimming stripped 4 bases from V and 3 bases from J, with 9 bases between. The CDR3 has 13 residues. The germline CDR1 and CDR2 sequences are SGHAT and FQDESV (reference sequence). The CDR3 DNA follows: TGTGCCAGCAGCTCCTTCAGTCACACTGAAGCTTTCTTT. Encoded protein: CASSSFSHTEAFF.

The rearrangement joins TRBV19 to TRBJ2-7, with 9 bases that match TRBD1. The junction had 11 bases not matched to a gene; V was cut back by 8 bases and J by 6 bases. The CDR3 consists of 14 residues. CDR1 and CDR2 (germline): LNHDA, SQIVND (reference sequence). This chain's CDR3 is CASPPPGQGIEQYF. CDR3 coding DNA: TGTGCCAGTCCCCCCCCGGGACAGGGTATCGAGCAGTACTTC.

The V gene is TRBV18, the J gene TRBJ2-7; 9 bases are shared with TRBD1. The V and J ends lost 5 bases and 10 bases, in that order; junction bases with no gene match: 9. This CDR3 region has 13 residues. Germline V gene sequence: CDR1 KGHSH, CDR2 LQKENI. DNA for the CDR3: TGTGCCAGCTCATCTATGGGACAGGGAGGACAGTACTTC. Protein: CASSSMGQGGQYF.

V usage is TRBV5-8 and J usage is TRBJ2-7, with TRBD2 identical over 7 bases. V was clipped by 7 bases and J by 5 bases; unmatched bases: 15. The CDR3 is made up of 15 amino acids. Germline lookup yields CDR1 SGHTS and CDR2 YDEGEE. This chain's CDR3 is CASSAYRPAGDEQYF. The CDR3 DNA reads as TGTGCCAGCTCAGCTTATCGCCCCGCGGGGGACGAGCAGTACTTC.

V gene TRBV6-8 combines with J gene TRBJ1-1; perhaps TRBD1 as D (5 bases). The CDR3 runs 14 residues. V lost 6 bases and J lost 0, with 11 bases in between. CDR1 MNHGY and CDR2 SAAAGT come from the germline V gene. The CDR3 loop reads CASSCRAMNTEAFF. Written as DNA, the CDR3 is TGTGCCAGCAGCTGCAGGGCGATGAACACTGAAGCTTTCTTT.

The chain uses TRBV27 and TRBJ2-7, with D possibly being TRBD1 (5 bases). V was pared by 3 bases and J by 6 bases, with 15 bases between. The length of the CDR3 is 14 residues. Per the germline V gene, CDR1 is MNHEY and CDR2 is SMNVEV (reference sequence). Written as DNA, the CDR3 is TGTGCCAGCAGTTTTCAGGGCCCGGTGGGCGAGCAGTACTTC. This sequence encodes CASSFQGPVGEQYF.

The CDR3 DNA reads as TGTGCCAGCAGCGTAGAGGGGATGGCGCGTTACAATGAGCAGTTCTTC. Its protein is CASSVEGMARYNEQFF. V usage is TRBV9 and J usage is TRBJ2-1; D may be TRBD1 (5 bases). CDR1 SGDLS and CDR2 YYNGEE come from the germline V gene. The V end was cut by 0 bases, the J end by 4 bases, with 14 bases between. The CDR3 sequence is 16 residues long.

This clone was picked up one time. The chain joins TRBV7-9 to TRBJ1-2; D is unclear. This CDR3 comprises 14 residues. CDR1 SEHNR and CDR2 FQNEAQ come from the germline V gene (reference sequence). With 4 bases removed from V and 8 bases from J, the gap between germline ends came to 17 bases. The CDR3 bases are TGTGCCAGCAGCTCCGTTTCGGTGGAGGGAGGCTACACCTTC. This sequence encodes CASSSVSVEGGYTF.

This chain links TRBV7-2 with TRBJ2-3; TRBD1 aligns across 7 bases. CDR1 is SGHTA and CDR2 is FQGNSA in the germline V gene. This CDR3 region has 14 residues. Trimming took 5 bases from V and 12 from J; bases not matched to a gene: 14. The CDR3 nucleotides read TGTGCCAGCAGCCTACGACAGGGTGCCCCAAGTCAGTATTTT. This encodes CASSLRQGAPSQYF.

In its sample, this clone was seen a few times. This sequence joins TRBV6-5 and TRBJ1-4; maybe TRBD1 (6 bases). Trimming cost V 7 bases and J 5 bases, with 14 bases left between them. CDR3 length: 14 residues. Germline V gene sequence: CDR1 MNHEY, CDR2 SVGAGI. This CDR3 reads CASKLDRSNEKLFF. The CDR3 DNA follows: TGTGCCAGCAAGCTTGACAGGTCAAATGAAAAACTGTTTTTT.

The chain recombines TRBV19 with TRBJ2-2; a possible D gene is TRBD1 (6 bases). This CDR3 contains 15 residues. Trimming removed 3 bases from V and 0 bases from J, with 8 bases in between. Germline V gene lookup returns CDR1 LNHDA and CDR2 SQIVND (reference sequence). CDR3 residues: CASSIRTANTGELFF. DNA of the CDR3: TGTGCCAGTAGTATTAGGACAGCGAACACCGGGGAGCTGTTTTTT.

V is TRBV7-6 and J is TRBJ1-1, with a tentative D call TRBD1 (5 bases). The V gene's germline CDR1 is SGHVS and CDR2 FNYEAQ. Trimming cost V 1 base and J 3 bases, with 6 bases left between them. This CDR3 region has 13 residues. CDR3 bases: TGTGCCAGCAGCTTAGTCAGGGACACTGAAGCTTTCTTT. Its translation is CASSLVRDTEAFF. The complete variable domain, with remaining parts taken from reference TRBV7-6 and TRBJ1-1, reads GAGVSQSPRYKVTKRGQDVALRCDPISGHVSLYWYRQALGQGPEFLTYFNYEAQQDKSGLPNDRFSAERPEGSISTLTIQRTEQRDSAMYRCASSLVRDTEAFFGQGTRLTVV.

The chain recombines TRBV15 with TRBJ1-5; D is possibly TRBD1 (5 bases). Deletions cut 5 bases from V and 5 bases from J, with 10 bases between. The CDR3 extends over 13 amino acids. CDR1 is LNHNV and CDR2 is YYDKDF in the germline V gene (reference sequence). The CDR3 nucleotides are TGTGCCACCAGCGGGGGGGTATATCAGCCCCAGCATTTT. Its protein product is CATSGGVYQPQHF.

The chain is built from TRBV6-1 and TRBJ2-1; TRBD2 agrees at 16 bases. V shed 4 bases and J 8 bases; nucleotides not matched to a gene: 8. This CDR3 has 17 residues. Germline CDR1 and CDR2: MNHNS and SASEGT. CDR3 in amino acids: CASSGGTSGRVVDEQFF. The CDR3 DNA follows: TGTGCCAGCAGTGGGGGGACTAGCGGGAGGGTTGTCGATGAGCAGTTCTTC.

This rearrangement joins TRBV6-5 to TRBJ2-5; no reliable D call. The germline CDR1 and CDR2 sequences are MNHEY and SVGAGI. The V gene lost 6 bases and the J gene lost 5 bases, with 13 bases spanning the gap. The CDR3 runs to 13 residues. In DNA, the CDR3 is TGTGCCAGCAGCCCATGGGCCTGGGAGACCCAGTACTTC. Residues: CASSPWAWETQYF.

The V gene is TRBV6-1, the J gene TRBJ2-2; a weak D match, TRBD2 (6 bases). CDR1 MNHNS and CDR2 SASEGT come from the germline V gene. V was clipped by 6 bases and J by 4 bases, with 12 bases between them. This CDR3 region has 14 residues. CDR3 DNA sequence: TGTGCCAGCAGGGGACGGGAGAGCACCGGGGAGCTGTTTTTT. Protein: CASRGRESTGELFF.

The chain links TRBV7-7 to TRBJ1-1, with 8 bases lining up with TRBD1. V shed 5 bases and J 1 base; nucleotides not matched to a gene: 3. This CDR3 region has 14 residues. Germline CDR1 reads SSHAT; CDR2 reads FNYEAQ (reference sequence). The chain's CDR3 is CASSPGQGNTEAFF. The CDR3 coding sequence is TGTGCCAGCAGCCCCGGACAGGGGAACACTGAAGCTTTCTTT.

The rearrangement joins TRBV11-2 to TRBJ2-7; D not resolved. The germline gives CDR1 SGHAT, CDR2 FQNNGV. Trimming removed 3 bases at V and 0 bases at J, with 6 bases between. The CDR3 consists of 13 residues. The CDR3 DNA is TGTGCCAGCAGCTTCGGTTTCTCCTACGAGCAGTACTTC. Amino acid sequence: CASSFGFSYEQYF. Full variable domain (remainder filled in from reference TRBV11-2 and TRBJ2-7): EAGVAQSPRYKIIEKRQSVAFWCNPISGHATLYWYQQILGQGPKLLIQFQNNGVVDDSQLPKDRFSAERLKGVDSTLKIQPAKLEDSAVYLCASSFGFSYEQYFGPGTRLTVT.

The chain combines TRBV6-4 with TRBJ2-3, with 9 nucleotides matching TRBD2. The CDR3 is 16 amino acids. In germline, CDR1 is MRHNA, CDR2 SNTAGT. Losses at the gene ends were 0 bases for V and 6 bases for J; bases not matched to a gene: 7. CDR3 coding DNA: TGTGCCAGCAGTGACTCGGGTAGCGGGAGCAAGGATACGCAGTATTTT. Its protein product is CASSDSGSGSKDTQYF.

The chain uses TRBV4-1 and TRBJ2-3; tentative D call: TRBD2 (6 bases). V lost 5 bases to trimming and J lost 5 bases, with 17 bases between them. The CDR3 sequence is 15 residues long. Germline V gene sequence: CDR1 MGHRA, CDR2 YSYEKL. DNA for the CDR3: TGCGCCAGCAGCAACCCGGGGCGGGAAGTAGATACGCAGTATTTT. Protein product: CASSNPGREVDTQYF.

The J gene is TRBJ1-2, the V gene TRBV7-3; D is uncertain. The CDR3 consists of 13 residues. Trimming took off 1 base at V and 4 bases at J, with 7 bases between the two ends. Germline V gene lookup returns CDR1 SGHTA and CDR2 FQGTGA. The CDR3 is CASSLSPIYGYTF. For the CDR3, the DNA is TGTGCCAGCAGCTTAAGTCCTATCTATGGCTACACCTTC.

This sequence joins TRBV28 and TRBJ1-4; D gene unclear. The CDR3 sequence is 12 residues long. Germline V gene data show CDR1 as MDHEN and CDR2 as SYDVKM. The V end lost 10 bases, the J end lost 8 bases, and 14 bases lay between the germline ends. The CDR3 loop is CATLRDSEKLFF. In DNA, the CDR3 is TGTGCCACCCTGAGAGACTCCGAAAAACTGTTTTTT.

The chain joins TRBV30 to TRBJ1-2; 8 nucleotides align to TRBD1. Germline lookup yields CDR1 GTSNPN and CDR2 SVGIG (reference sequence). V lost 8 bases and J lost 8; bases outside the gene matches: 10. This CDR3 has 12 amino acids. The DNA of the CDR3 is TGTGCCCGAATGGACAGGGTAAGCGGCTACACCTTC. Translating it yields CARMDRVSGYTF.

The chain recombines TRBV29-1 with TRBJ1-4; no firm D call. Germline loops: CDR1 SQVTM, CDR2 ANQGSEA. The ends were cut back, 5 bases at V and 5 bases at J, with 15 bases in the middle. The CDR3 runs to 14 residues. The CDR3 is CSVYMGASNEKLFF. Written as DNA, the CDR3 is TGCAGCGTTTATATGGGAGCCTCCAATGAAAAACTGTTTTTT.

This clone was counted only a few times. The chain employs TRBV30 and TRBJ1-1; D is possibly TRBD1 (6 bases). The CDR3 contains 12 residues. Germline V CDR1 and CDR2: GTSNPN, SVGIG (reference sequence). Trimming took 5 bases from V and 13 from J, leaving 20 bases between them. CDR3 DNA sequence: TGTGCCTGGCAAACAGGGTCGCGCGACGGTTTCTTT. This codes for CAWQTGSRDGFF.

V usage is TRBV27 and J usage is TRBJ2-7; D may be TRBD2 (6 bases). Germline V gives CDR1 MNHEY, CDR2 SMNVEV (reference sequence). V shed 5 bases and J shed 1 base, with 18 bases lying between them. The length of the CDR3 is 16 residues. The CDR3 reads CASSTRESYVSYEQYF. The CDR3, as DNA: TGTGCCAGCAGTACGCGGGAATCCTACGTTTCCTACGAGCAGTACTTC.

The chain employs TRBV14 and TRBJ2-1, with D tentatively TRBD2 (5 bases). Germline V CDR1 and CDR2: SGHDN, FVKESK. Trimming took 0 bases from V and 5 from J, leaving 20 bases between them. CDR3 length equals 18 residues. In DNA, the CDR3 is TGTGCCAGCAGCCAAGACCCGGGAACTATCACCTATCACAATGAGCAGTTCTTC. Amino acid sequence: CASSQDPGTITYHNEQFF.